The rows below give T cell receptor beta chains drawn from one sample of a study of cytomegalovirus exposure and HLA in healthy donors. The assay was immunoSEQ multiplex PCR, and TCRdb's table has in-frame clones only and misses some. The sample has roughly 90,000 clones, less than 85% seen once; the top ten hold roughly 2.2%. The sample comprised PBMCs. These receptors came from a young man in good health and CMV-seronegative. Each CDR3 is given with its conserved first and last residue. The D gene is left open where the match is weak. Clone size is not always given. Where it is, it says once, few, many or a class for expanded clones.

d_call: -; j_call: TRBJ1-4; clone_size: -; v_call: TRBV15; cdr3_nt: TGTGCCACCAGCAGAGATTTGGGGAGTGCTAATGAAAAACTGTTTTTT; cdr3_aa: CATSRDLGSANEKLFF
d_call: TRBD2; j_call: TRBJ2-3; clone_size: -; v_call: TRBV30; cdr3_nt: TGTGCCTGGAGTGTCAGTAGCGGGAGTTATTCAGATACGCAGTATTTT; cdr3_aa: CAWSVSSGSYSDTQYF
d_call: TRBD1; j_call: TRBJ1-1; clone_size: -; v_call: TRBV30; cdr3_nt: TGTGCCTGGAGCTCAGGGGGGCGAGGGACTGAAGCTTTCTTT; cdr3_aa: CAWSSGGRGTEAFF
d_call: TRBD2; j_call: TRBJ2-1; clone_size: -; v_call: TRBV5-6; cdr3_nt: TGTGCCAGCAGCCTGTACTTGGGGACTAGCGGGAGGCGCTACAATGAGCAGTTCTTC; cdr3_aa: CASSLYLGTSGRRYNEQFF
d_call: -; j_call: TRBJ2-5; clone_size: -; v_call: TRBV7-2; cdr3_nt: TGTGCCAGCAGCTTAGGGCCAGGACTCCTCCAGACCCAGTACTTC; cdr3_aa: CASSLGPGLLQTQYF
d_call: TRBD1; j_call: TRBJ2-1; clone_size: -; v_call: TRBV7-8; cdr3_nt: TGTGCCAGCAGCTGGGACAGGGGCGGTGAGCAGTTCTTC; cdr3_aa: CASSWDRGGEQFF
d_call: -; j_call: TRBJ1-2; clone_size: -; v_call: TRBV6-1; cdr3_nt: TGTGCCAGCAGTGTCATTCAGGGCAGTAACTATGGCTACACCTTC; cdr3_aa: CASSVIQGSNYGYTF
d_call: TRBD2; j_call: TRBJ2-7; clone_size: -; v_call: TRBV18; cdr3_nt: TGTGCCAGCTCACCGACTAGCGGGAGTTACGAGCAGTACTTC; cdr3_aa: CASSPTSGSYEQYF
d_call: -; j_call: TRBJ1-2; clone_size: -; v_call: TRBV6-5; cdr3_nt: TGTGCCAGCAGTTACGGCAGGCTCTATGGCTACACCTTC; cdr3_aa: CASSYGRLYGYTF
d_call: TRBD1; j_call: TRBJ2-5; clone_size: -; v_call: TRBV7-9; cdr3_nt: TGTGCCAGCAGCTCAATGGACAGGAAAGAGACCCAGTACTTC; cdr3_aa: CASSSMDRKETQYF
d_call: TRBD1; j_call: TRBJ1-2; clone_size: -; v_call: TRBV7-3; cdr3_nt: TGTGCCAGCAGTCCACAACAGGGGCTCCCGGGGGGCTACACCTTC; cdr3_aa: CASSPQQGLPGGYTF
d_call: -; j_call: TRBJ2-7; clone_size: -; v_call: TRBV6-1; cdr3_nt: TGTGCCAGCACCCGTGCAGGTCCTTCCTACGAGCAGTACTTC; cdr3_aa: CASTRAGPSYEQYF
d_call: TRBD2; j_call: TRBJ2-1; clone_size: -; v_call: TRBV7-7; cdr3_nt: TGTGCTAGCAGCTTATATGGCGGGAGCTCCTACAATGAGCAGTTCTTC; cdr3_aa: CASSLYGGSSYNEQFF
d_call: -; j_call: TRBJ2-1; clone_size: -; v_call: TRBV4-3; cdr3_nt: TGCGCCAGCAGCCAAGACGGGACTCTTAACAATGAGCAGTTCTTC; cdr3_aa: CASSQDGTLNNEQFF
d_call: -; j_call: TRBJ1-1; clone_size: -; v_call: TRBV7-9; cdr3_nt: TGTGCCAGCAGCTTAGAACGGGACACTGAAGCTTTCTTT; cdr3_aa: CASSLERDTEAFF
d_call: -; j_call: TRBJ2-7; clone_size: -; v_call: TRBV7-9; cdr3_nt: TGTTCCAGCAGCTGGACAGTTTACGAGCAGTACTTC; cdr3_aa: CSSSWTVYEQYF
d_call: TRBD2; j_call: TRBJ2-1; clone_size: -; v_call: TRBV10-3; cdr3_nt: TGTGCCTCAAGCGGGCTAGCGGGAGCAAATGAGCAGTTCTTC; cdr3_aa: CASSGLAGANEQFF
d_call: -; j_call: TRBJ2-1; clone_size: -; v_call: TRBV6-5; cdr3_nt: TGTGCCAGCAGCCGATTCCCGGAGGGGCAGTTCTTC; cdr3_aa: CASSRFPEGQFF
d_call: -; j_call: TRBJ2-2; clone_size: -; v_call: TRBV30; cdr3_nt: TGTGCCTGGAGTGTACTCCCTAGAAAGACCGGGGAGCTGTTTTTT; cdr3_aa: CAWSVLPRKTGELFF
d_call: -; j_call: TRBJ2-1; clone_size: once; v_call: TRBV30; cdr3_nt: TGTGCCTGGAGTGTACGCACAGGATGGGATGAGCAGTTCTTC; cdr3_aa: CAWSVRTGWDEQFF
d_call: TRBD1; j_call: TRBJ2-7; clone_size: -; v_call: TRBV5-1; cdr3_nt: TGCGCCAGCAGCTTAGGGACAGGGGTCGGGACCTACGAGCAGTACTTC; cdr3_aa: CASSLGTGVGTYEQYF
d_call: TRBD1; j_call: TRBJ1-2; clone_size: -; v_call: TRBV14; cdr3_nt: TGTGCCAGCAGCCGTACAGGGGGTTCAGCTAACTATGGCTACACCTTC; cdr3_aa: CASSRTGGSANYGYTF
d_call: -; j_call: TRBJ1-2; clone_size: -; v_call: TRBV6-5; cdr3_nt: TGTGCCAGCAGGGAAGCGGGGCCCCAGGGGGGCTACACCTTC; cdr3_aa: CASREAGPQGGYTF
d_call: -; j_call: TRBJ1-6; clone_size: -; v_call: TRBV5-8; cdr3_nt: TGTGCCAGCAGCCCGGAGGTCAGGGGAAATTCACCCCTCCACTTT; cdr3_aa: CASSPEVRGNSPLHF
d_call: TRBD1; j_call: TRBJ2-5; clone_size: -; v_call: TRBV28; cdr3_nt: TGTGCCAGCAGTTCAACCGGGACAGGGATGCAAGAGACCCAGTACTTC; cdr3_aa: CASSSTGTGMQETQYF
d_call: TRBD2; j_call: TRBJ2-1; clone_size: once; v_call: TRBV27; cdr3_nt: TGTGCCAGCAGCCCCTGGGAGCGGGGAAGAGGGGAGCAGTTCTTC; cdr3_aa: CASSPWERGRGEQFF
d_call: TRBD2; j_call: TRBJ2-1; clone_size: -; v_call: TRBV2; cdr3_nt: TGTGCCAGCAGTGGCGGGACTAGTGGGACCTACAATGAGCAGTTCTTC; cdr3_aa: CASSGGTSGTYNEQFF
d_call: -; j_call: TRBJ1-5; clone_size: -; v_call: TRBV5-6; cdr3_nt: TGTGCCAGCAGCTTGGGTCTACAGAGCAATCAGCCCCAGCATTTT; cdr3_aa: CASSLGLQSNQPQHF
d_call: -; j_call: TRBJ1-2; clone_size: few; v_call: TRBV12-5; cdr3_nt: TGTGCTAGTGGTTTGGCGACAGAGAACTATGGCTACACCTTC; cdr3_aa: CASGLATENYGYTF
d_call: -; j_call: TRBJ1-1; clone_size: -; v_call: TRBV18; cdr3_nt: TGTGCCAGCTCACCGGGACTACCGAACACTGAAGCTTTCTTT; cdr3_aa: CASSPGLPNTEAFF
d_call: -; j_call: TRBJ1-4; clone_size: -; v_call: TRBV27; cdr3_nt: TGTGCCAGCAGTTTCCGGGTCAACAATGAAAAACTGTTTTTT; cdr3_aa: CASSFRVNNEKLFF
d_call: -; j_call: TRBJ2-1; clone_size: -; v_call: TRBV7-9; cdr3_nt: TGTGCCAGCAGCCTTGAGAGCGGTGAATTCTTC; cdr3_aa: CASSLESGEFF
d_call: -; j_call: TRBJ2-4; clone_size: few; v_call: TRBV5-6; cdr3_nt: TGTGCCAGCAGCATTTGGGCTTTAGTAGCCAAAAACATTCAGTACTTC; cdr3_aa: CASSIWALVAKNIQYF
d_call: -; j_call: TRBJ1-6; clone_size: -; v_call: TRBV5-1; cdr3_nt: TGCGCCAGCAGAGAGGGCTCCAGCTCCTATAATTCACCCCTCCACTTT; cdr3_aa: CASREGSSSYNSPLHF
d_call: -; j_call: TRBJ1-2; clone_size: -; v_call: TRBV27; cdr3_nt: TGTGCCAGCAGTCAGACAGCGCCTAACTATGGCTACACCTTC; cdr3_aa: CASSQTAPNYGYTF
d_call: TRBD1; j_call: TRBJ1-1; clone_size: -; v_call: TRBV5-4; cdr3_nt: TGTGCCAGCAGCTTGACAGGGGGTACTGAAGCTTTCTTT; cdr3_aa: CASSLTGGTEAFF
d_call: -; j_call: TRBJ2-7; clone_size: -; v_call: TRBV14; cdr3_nt: TGTGCCAGCAGCCAAGATGGGGGCTGGTTCAGGGACCACGAGCAGTACTTC; cdr3_aa: CASSQDGGWFRDHEQYF
d_call: TRBD2; j_call: TRBJ2-1; clone_size: once; v_call: TRBV7-6; cdr3_nt: TGTGCCAGCAGCATTACTTGGACTAGCGGGGGGAACAATGAGCAGTTCTTC; cdr3_aa: CASSITWTSGGNNEQFF
d_call: -; j_call: TRBJ2-1; clone_size: -; v_call: TRBV7-3; cdr3_nt: TGTGCCAGCAGCTTACGCCGGTCCTACAATGAGCAGTTCTTC; cdr3_aa: CASSLRRSYNEQFF